Included here is one TCR beta chain sequence, with context. The table came from immunoSEQ multiplex PCR; TCRdb's copy has only in-frame clones and leaves some out. The profile covers about 130,000 clones, with approximately 89% appearing a single time and approximately 3.3% taken by the ten largest. With 1 base removed from V and 0 bases from J, the gap between germline ends came to 10 bases. The CDR3 length is 16 residues. CDR1 and CDR2 from the germline V gene are SGDLS and YYNGEE. These data are taken from a study of blood T cell repertoires in COVID-19. Looking at the study overall: From the United States, Italy and Spain came samples of acute and convalescent COVID-19. PBMCs, B-cell-depleted T cells, or T cells were the source of the cDNA or gDNA that made up the material.

This receptor was taken from a woman aged 60 to 75 with acute or convalescent COVID-19. The V and J genes are TRBV9 and TRBJ1-4; unclear D gene. Sequencing used peripheral blood. CDR3 loop: CASSVMGSATNEKLFF. The CDR3 nucleotides read TGTGCCAGCAGCGTAATGGGGAGTGCAACTAATGAAAAACTGTTTTTT.